These T cell receptor beta chains were read from a single sample in a study of T cell clonotyping in hematopoietic cell transplantation. This table comes from immunoSEQ multiplex PCR, and its TCRdb copy is limited to in-frame clones, with some not included. The top ten hold about 1.8% of the sample, which has around 28,000 clones, more than 65% seen once. The sequences come from peripheral blood mononuclear cells, collected before stem cell transplant. Every receptor here comes from a man aged 40-55 years with acute myeloid leukemia. Some clones in this sample may be carry-over from other donors' samples. Both conserved end residues are part of each CDR3. D genes are given only for firm matches. Size is omitted from some rows. Given values are once, few, many or a class for expanded clones.

D	size	V	J	CDR3	DNA
.	.	TRBV6-5	TRBJ1-2	CASSEANYGYTF	TGTGCCAGCAGCGAAGCTAACTATGGCTACACCTTC
.	.	TRBV6-5	TRBJ2-7	CASSKAGGEQYF	TGTGCCAGCAGTAAGGCAGGAGGCGAGCAGTACTTC
TRBD2	.	TRBV7-2	TRBJ2-7	CASSSRLAATYEQYF	TGTGCCAGCAGCTCGAGACTAGCGGCCACCTACGAGCAGTACTTC
.	.	TRBV6-6	TRBJ2-7	CASRTEVGPYEQYF	TGTGCCAGCAGGACAGAGGTCGGTCCCTACGAGCAGTACTTC
TRBD1	few	TRBV4-1	TRBJ1-2	CASSQVDRANYGYTF	TGCGCCAGCAGCCAAGTCGACAGGGCTAACTATGGCTACACCTTC
.	.	TRBV15	TRBJ2-5	CATSTGVETQYF	TGTGCCACCAGCACCGGAGTGGAGACCCAGTACTTC
.	few	TRBV2	TRBJ2-7	CASSEGGTSYEQYF	TGTGCCAGCAGTGAAGGAGGGACCTCCTACGAGCAGTACTTC
.	.	TRBV6-5	TRBJ1-4	CASSYGGSREEKLFF	TGTGCCAGCAGTTACGGAGGATCACGGGAGGAAAAACTGTTTTTT
.	.	TRBV28	TRBJ1-5	CASDSRSNQPQHF	TGTGCCAGCGACAGTAGGAGCAATCAGCCCCAGCATTTT
TRBD2	.	TRBV4-1	TRBJ2-7	CASSQGESGTIPYEQYF	TGCGCCAGCAGCCAAGGAGAATCCGGGACTATCCCTTACGAGCAGTACTTC
.	.	TRBV28	TRBJ1-4	CASSFPIPGRSEAETNEKLFF	TGTGCCAGCAGTTTTCCCATTCCGGGCCGCAGCGAAGCAGAAACTAATGAAAAACTGTTTTTT
TRBD2	.	TRBV11-3	TRBJ2-7	CASSAPSFGLANSYEQYF	TGTGCCAGCAGTGCCCCCTCTTTCGGACTAGCTAATTCCTACGAGCAGTACTTC
.	.	TRBV28	TRBJ2-7	CASSGGGHSYEQYF	TGTGCCAGTTCAGGGGGGGGCCACTCCTACGAGCAGTACTTC
.	.	TRBV2	TRBJ1-4	CASRGVQLATNEKLFF	TGTGCCAGCAGGGGGGTACAGTTGGCAACTAATGAAAAACTGTTTTTT
TRBD2	.	TRBV30	TRBJ2-7	CAFIPGLAGGEQYF	TGTGCCTTCATCCCGGGACTAGCGGGAGGCGAGCAGTACTTC
.	.	TRBV6-6	TRBJ1-1	CASSPSRRGMYTEAFF	TGTGCCAGCAGTCCCAGTCGGAGGGGTATGTACACTGAAGCTTTCTTT